This is a list of T cell receptor beta chains from one sample in a study of T cell changes during pregnancy in multiple sclerosis. Assay used: immunoSEQ multiplex PCR; TCRdb lists only in-frame clones, some missing. Here the sample spans 25,000 to 35,000 clones, approximately 81% being singletons. The sample here was CD8+ T cells from peripheral blood mononuclear cells, taken after pregnancy. The source is a female donor with multiple sclerosis, enrolled in a pregnancy study. Each CDR3 is given with its conserved first and last residue. The D gene is left open where the match is weak. Not all rows give a size; the values are once, few, many and, for expanded clones, a class.

TGTGCCAGCAGTTTGGATCCTCAGGGATACTATGGCTACACCTTC,CASSLDPQGYYGYTF,TRBJ1-2,.,.,TRBV27
TGTGCCAGTCAGGGCGCCCATGGCTACACCTTC,CASQGAHGYTF,TRBJ1-2,.,.,TRBV6-5
TGTGCCAGCAGCCCCGGGTCAGGGGGCGTAGATACGCAGTATTTT,CASSPGSGGVDTQYF,TRBJ2-3,once,TRBD1,TRBV5-4
TGCGCCAGCAGCTTGAAGGCTAGCGGGGGGAGAGAGACCCAGTACTTC,CASSLKASGGRETQYF,TRBJ2-5,.,TRBD2,TRBV5-1
TGTGCCACCAGCGACAGAGCTAACTATGGCTACACCTTC,CATSDRANYGYTF,TRBJ1-2,.,.,TRBV15
TGTGCCACCAGCAGCCAGGGACTCTCTGGGGCCAACGTCCTGACTTTC,CATSSQGLSGANVLTF,TRBJ2-6,few,.,TRBV15
TGTGCCTGCAAAGGGGCAGCCCTAGCGGACTATGGCTACACCTTC,CACKGAALADYGYTF,TRBJ1-2,.,.,TRBV30
TGTGCCAGCAGCGTAGCTTTTAATTGGGCGGGGGGGTGGTGCGAGCAGTACTTC,CASSVAFNWAGGWCEQYF,TRBJ2-7,.,TRBD2,TRBV9
TGTGCCAGCAGCCAGGAACTCGGGGGGACCGGGGAGCTGTTTTTT,CASSQELGGTGELFF,TRBJ2-2,few,TRBD2,TRBV4-2
TGCAGCGTCCGGGATAGTGAGCAGTTCTTC,CSVRDSEQFF,TRBJ2-1,.,.,TRBV29-1
TGTGCCAGCAGTTTAAAAGGGGAAGCTGTCACAGATACGCAGTATTTT,CASSLKGEAVTDTQYF,TRBJ2-3,.,.,TRBV28
TGTGCCATCAGTGAGGGGCCGACAGTGCATGAGCAGTTCTTC,CAISEGPTVHEQFF,TRBJ2-1,medium-sized,.,TRBV10-3
TGTGCCAGCAACCCGGGACAGGCATACAATGAGCAGTTCTTC,CASNPGQAYNEQFF,TRBJ2-1,.,TRBD1,TRBV11-2
TGTGCCAGCAGGGGAGACGGACCCAATCAGCCCCAGCATTTT,CASRGDGPNQPQHF,TRBJ1-5,.,.,TRBV6-4
TGTGCCATCAGTGAGGAGGCACAGGGGAATAGCAATCAGCCCCAGCATTTT,CAISEEAQGNSNQPQHF,TRBJ1-5,.,TRBD1,TRBV10-3
TGTGCCAGCAGCGATAGGGAGGGGTCAGGGGCTATGAACATTGAAGCTTTCTTT,CASSDREGSGAMNIEAFF,TRBJ1-1,once,.,TRBV11-2
TGCGCCAGCACTGAACAGGGGCCTCACGCCTACGAGCAGTACTTC,CASTEQGPHAYEQYF,TRBJ2-7,.,TRBD1,TRBV10-1
TGTGCCACCGTAACCCATAGAGGGACAGGGGCCGGGGAGCTGTTTTTT,CATVTHRGTGAGELFF,TRBJ2-2,.,TRBD1,TRBV10-3
TGTGCCAGCAGCACCAGGGTGGTATCAAACGGTGAGCAGTTCTTC,CASSTRVVSNGEQFF,TRBJ2-1,.,.,TRBV7-9
TGTGCCAGCAGTTTAGGACTAGCGATTGAGCAGTTCTTC,CASSLGLAIEQFF,TRBJ2-1,.,TRBD2,TRBV27
TGCGCCAGCAGCCAAGACAGGTACAATTCACCCCTCCACTTT,CASSQDRYNSPLHF,TRBJ1-6,few,.,TRBV4-1
TGTGCCAGCAGCTCTCCTCGAGCCTACGAGCAGTACTTC,CASSSPRAYEQYF,TRBJ2-7,.,.,TRBV7-9
TGTGCCAGCAGCTTAGATCTGGTCGGTGAAGCTTTCTTT,CASSLDLVGEAFF,TRBJ1-1,.,.,TRBV7-9
TGCGCCAGCAGCTTTTCAACTTGGGGGCAAAGTGAGCAGTTCTTC,CASSFSTWGQSEQFF,TRBJ2-1,few,.,TRBV5-1
TGTGCCAGCAGCGGCGGGACAGGGTTGCTGTATTTT,CASSGGTGLLYF,TRBJ2-3,.,TRBD1,TRBV9
TGTGCCAGCAGCTCGGGACAGGGTGGGGGATATAGCAATCAGCCCCAGCATTTT,CASSSGQGGGYSNQPQHF,TRBJ1-5,.,TRBD1,TRBV7-8
TGTGCCAGCAGTTATTCTGGGACAGGGGGGTATGGCTACACCTTC,CASSYSGTGGYGYTF,TRBJ1-2,.,TRBD1,TRBV27
TGTGCCAGCAGCTTAGCGACAGGGGGCTACGAGCAGTACTTC,CASSLATGGYEQYF,TRBJ2-7,once,TRBD1,TRBV7-2
TGCGCCAGCAGCTCCGGCGTCGGGGCGGGGGGTGAAGCTTTCTTT,CASSSGVGAGGEAFF,TRBJ1-1,.,.,TRBV5-1
TGTGCCAGCTTCACCAGACTAGCGGGGGGAGATACGCAGTATTTT,CASFTRLAGGDTQYF,TRBJ2-3,.,TRBD2,TRBV6-5
TGCAGCGTTGACGCTAGCGGGGGGTCGACGTACACCGGGGAGCTGTTTTTT,CSVDASGGSTYTGELFF,TRBJ2-2,.,TRBD2,TRBV29-1
TGTGCCAGTAGTATCCGGAGGACAGGGGGCAATCAGCCCCAGCATTTT,CASSIRRTGGNQPQHF,TRBJ1-5,.,TRBD1,TRBV19
TGCGCCAGCAGCGTATTGGGACAGGAGGGAGGCTACACCTTC,CASSVLGQEGGYTF,TRBJ1-2,few,TRBD1,TRBV10-1
TGTGCCAGCAGCTTAGTGGGCAGGGCGAACACTGAAGCTTTCTTT,CASSLVGRANTEAFF,TRBJ1-1,few,.,TRBV7-8